This T cell receptor beta chain was captured by sequencing in a study of metastatic and nonmetastatic thyroid tumors. Using MiXCR, TCRdb reanalyzed the PCR reads. This repertoire shows a few thousand clones, approximately 33% found once; its top ten account for more than 25%. This CDR3 contains 14 residues. The germline V and J ends were trimmed by 5 bases and 4 bases, with 15 bases remaining between them. From germline, CDR1 is LGHDT and CDR2 YNNKEL (reference sequence). Thyroid surgery had not been preceded by any treatment in any patient. The sequence was obtained from a male donor with papillary thyroid cancer or a benign thyroid nodule (not recorded which). Some clones in this sample may be carry-over from other donors' samples. V usage is TRBV3-1 and J usage is TRBJ2-7, with D possibly matching TRBD1 (6 bases). The sequenced material came from adjacent normal tissue. The chain's CDR3 is CASSKGTGTYEQYF. In nucleotides, the CDR3 is TGTGCCAGCAGCAAAGGAACAGGGACATACGAGCAGTACTTC.